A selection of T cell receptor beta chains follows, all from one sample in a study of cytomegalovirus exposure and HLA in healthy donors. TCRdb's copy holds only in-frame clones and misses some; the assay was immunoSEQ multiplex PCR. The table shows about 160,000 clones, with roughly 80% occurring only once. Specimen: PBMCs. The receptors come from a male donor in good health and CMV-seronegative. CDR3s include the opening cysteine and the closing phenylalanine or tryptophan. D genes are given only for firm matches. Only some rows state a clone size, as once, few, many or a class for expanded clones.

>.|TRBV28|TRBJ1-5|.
TGTGCCAGCAGCATGGACTGGGTTCAGCCCCAGCATTTT
CASSMDWVQPQHF
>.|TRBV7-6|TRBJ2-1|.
TGTGCCAGCAGCTCTGGCAACCTTGAGCAGTTCTTC
CASSSGNLEQFF
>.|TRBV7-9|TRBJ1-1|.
TGTGCCAGCAGCTTAGTGCTGGGGGGGACTGAAGCTTTCTTT
CASSLVLGGTEAFF
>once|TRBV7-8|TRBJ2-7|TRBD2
TGTGCCAGCAGCCAAGGGGGACTAGCTCGAAACTACGAGCAGTACTTC
CASSQGGLARNYEQYF
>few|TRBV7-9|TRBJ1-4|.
TGTGCCAGCAGCTCATCGGACACTTACCCCGTGGGTAATGAAAAACTGTTTTTT
CASSSSDTYPVGNEKLFF
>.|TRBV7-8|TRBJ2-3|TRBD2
TGTGCCAGCAGCTTTACTGGGGTAGCGGGAGGTCAAGGAGATACGCAGTATTTT
CASSFTGVAGGQGDTQYF
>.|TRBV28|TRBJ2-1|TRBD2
TGTGCCAGCAGCTTCCCCCCCTTAGCGGGAGGGCCCGGGAATGAGCAGTTCTTC
CASSFPPLAGGPGNEQFF
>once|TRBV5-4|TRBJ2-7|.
TGTGCCAGCAGCAGAACAGGCCTCTCCTACGAGCAGTACTTC
CASSRTGLSYEQYF
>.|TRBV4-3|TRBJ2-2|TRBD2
TGCGCCAGCAGCCAAGAGTACCGCCTAGCGGGGAACACCGGGGAGCTGTTTTTT
CASSQEYRLAGNTGELFF
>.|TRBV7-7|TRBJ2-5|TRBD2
TGTGCCAGCAGCTTATCGGGGGGGGAGACCCAGTACTTC
CASSLSGGETQYF
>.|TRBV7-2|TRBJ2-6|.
TGTGCCAGCAGCTTAGGGGGAGACAGGGCCAACGTCCTGACTTTC
CASSLGGDRANVLTF
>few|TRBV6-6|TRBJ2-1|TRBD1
TGTGCCAGCCAGGGGGTGACCTACAATGAGCAGTTCTTC
CASQGVTYNEQFF
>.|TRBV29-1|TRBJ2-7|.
TGCAACCGTTTGGGGGGGGCGGCCTACGAGCAGTACTTC
CNRLGGAAYEQYF
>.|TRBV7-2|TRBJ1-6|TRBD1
TGTGCCAGCAGCGCGGACAGGGTCTCACCCCTCCACTTT
CASSADRVSPLHF
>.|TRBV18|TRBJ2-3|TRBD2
TGTGCCAGCTCACCGAGCGGGAGGGCCAGCACAGATACGCAGTATTTT
CASSPSGRASTDTQYF
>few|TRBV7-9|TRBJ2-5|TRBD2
TGTGCCAGCAGCTCCTCCTCATTCCCCAGCGGGACCCCTCGAGAGACCCAGTACTTC
CASSSSSFPSGTPRETQYF
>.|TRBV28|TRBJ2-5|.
TGTGCCACCGGTGTCTGGGCCCAAGAGACCCAGTACTTC
CATGVWAQETQYF
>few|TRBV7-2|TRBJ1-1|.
TGTGCCAGCAGGGGAGTACGGGGAGTCACTGAAGCTTTCTTT
CASRGVRGVTEAFF
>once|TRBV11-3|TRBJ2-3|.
TGTGCCAGCAGCTTATATCTCGGAGGTACGCAGTATTTT
CASSLYLGGTQYF
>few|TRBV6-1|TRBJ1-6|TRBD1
TGTGCCAGCAGTGAAGTCGGGACAGGGATTTCACCCCTCCACTTT
CASSEVGTGISPLHF
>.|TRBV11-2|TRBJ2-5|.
TGTGCCAGCAGCTTAGGATCGTATTGGCGGGATACTACGAAGACCCAGTACTTC
CASSLGSYWRDTTKTQYF
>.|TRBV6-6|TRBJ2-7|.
TGTGCCAGCATCGCATCCGTCGGGGAGTCCTACGAGCAGTACTTC
CASIASVGESYEQYF
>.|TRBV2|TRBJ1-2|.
TGTGCCAGCAGTGAGTCAGGAGGTGGCTACACCTTC
CASSESGGGYTF
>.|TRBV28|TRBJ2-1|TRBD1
TGTGCCAGCAGTAAGGACAGGGTAGTCAATGAGCAGTTCTTC
CASSKDRVVNEQFF
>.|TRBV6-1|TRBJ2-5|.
TGTGCCAGCAGTGATAACAGGGAAGAGACCCAGTACTTC
CASSDNREETQYF
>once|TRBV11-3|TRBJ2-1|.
TGTGCCAGCAGCGTCCATCCTACAGTCTACAATGAGCAGTTCTTC
CASSVHPTVYNEQFF
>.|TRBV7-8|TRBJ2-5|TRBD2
TGTGCCAGCAGCTTGCCCCGACGACTAGCGGGGGGTAGAGGGACCCAGTACTTC
CASSLPRRLAGGRGTQYF
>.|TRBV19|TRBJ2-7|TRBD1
TGTGCCAGTAGTAGGACAGGGTTCGAGCAGTACTTC
CASSRTGFEQYF
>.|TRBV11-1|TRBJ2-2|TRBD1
TGTGCCAGCAGCTTTCAGGGGGCAGGCTGGACCGGGGAGCTGTTTTTT
CASSFQGAGWTGELFF
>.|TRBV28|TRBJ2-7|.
TGTGCCAGCAGTTTACACTACGAGCAGTACTTC
CASSLHYEQYF
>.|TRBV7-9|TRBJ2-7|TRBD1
TGTGCCAGCAGCCCAGGGACAGGGAACTACGAGCAGTACTTC
CASSPGTGNYEQYF
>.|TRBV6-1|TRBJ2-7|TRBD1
TGTGCCAGCAGTGTACCCGGACAGGGGTACGAGCAGTACTTC
CASSVPGQGYEQYF
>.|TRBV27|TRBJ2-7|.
TGTGCCAGCAGTTTATTGGCAGGGTCGGGCTACGAGCAGTACTTC
CASSLLAGSGYEQYF
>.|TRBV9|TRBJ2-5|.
TGTGCCAGCAACCTAGGAGGAGGGGAGACCCAGTACTTC
CASNLGGGETQYF
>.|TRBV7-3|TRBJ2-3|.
TGTGCCAGCAGCCCTGGGTTGGGGGCCGGGCAGTATTTT
CASSPGLGAGQYF
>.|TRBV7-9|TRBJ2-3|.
TGTGCCAGCAGCTTGACAGCCACAGATACGCAGTATTTT
CASSLTATDTQYF
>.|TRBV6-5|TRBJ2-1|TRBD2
TGTGCCAGCAGGTTAGCGGGACGCTACAATGAGCGGTTCTTC
CASRLAGRYNERFF
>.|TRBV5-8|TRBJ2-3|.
TGTGCCAGCAGTCCTAAACTAGATACGCAGTATTTT
CASSPKLDTQYF
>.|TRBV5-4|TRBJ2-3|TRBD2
TGTGCCAGCAGGGATCAGCGGGGGAGCACAGATACGCAGTATTTT
CASRDQRGSTDTQYF
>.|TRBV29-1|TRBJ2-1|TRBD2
TGCAGCGTTGAAGTAAACGGGGGGTGGAAAAATGAGCAGTTCTTC
CSVEVNGGWKNEQFF